Listed below are T cell receptor beta chains from one sample, sequenced in a study of T cells of healthy individuals. TCRdb re-analysed the 5' RACE reads in MiXCR, keeping a single row per CDR3 protein. The sample consists of over 95,000 distinct CDR3 sequences, approximately 15% of them appearing once. The source of these receptors is a human donor in good health. Each CDR3 is given with its conserved first and last residue. The order of the fields is clone size, J gene, D gene, V gene, CDR3 DNA, CDR3 protein. A D gene is named only where the DNA matches it firmly. Expanded clones get a size class; other rows say once, few or many, or leave the size out.

>few|TRBJ2-1|TRBD1|TRBV11-2
TGTGCCAGCAGCTGGACCCTCGACAGGGACAATGAGCAGTTCTTC
CASSWTLDRDNEQFF
>few|TRBJ2-3|TRBD2|TRBV4-3
TGCGCCAGCAGCCAAGAAAGGCGGGGGGTGGATACGCAGTATTTT
CASSQERRGVDTQYF
>many|TRBJ2-1|TRBD2|TRBV7-3
TGTGCCAGCACCCAGATAGCGGGGAGCTCCTACAATGAGCAGTTCTTC
CASTQIAGSSYNEQFF
>few|TRBJ2-5|-|TRBV5-5
TGTGCCAGCAGCTCCCCCACTCTCCAAGAGACCCAGTACTTC
CASSSPTLQETQYF
>few|TRBJ2-1|-|TRBV6-2/TRBV6-3
TGTGCCAGCAGTTCCGCGGGCCCGGGCAGCTACAATGAGCAGTTCTTC
CASSSAGPGSYNEQFF
>-|TRBJ1-2|TRBD1|TRBV6-2/TRBV6-3
TGTGCCAGCAAGAACGGACAGGGGAACTATGGCTACACCTTC
CASKNGQGNYGYTF
>-|TRBJ2-1|TRBD1|TRBV5-4
TGTGCCAGCAGCTACCTCACCGGGACAGCTTACAATGAGCAGTTCTTC
CASSYLTGTAYNEQFF
>-|TRBJ2-6|-|TRBV19
TGTGCGACGACCGCCGGGGCCAACGTCCTGACTTTC
CATTAGANVLTF
>many|TRBJ1-4|TRBD1|TRBV11-2
TGTGCCAGCAGCCCCGGGACAGGGGGTCCTAATGAAAAACTGTTTTTT
CASSPGTGGPNEKLFF
>-|TRBJ2-1|-|TRBV28
TGTGCCAGCAGTTTATACCCAGGTATAGGCCGACCTCTACCGAATGAGCAGTTCTTC
CASSLYPGIGRPLPNEQFF
>many|TRBJ1-2|-|TRBV12-3/TRBV12-4
TGTGCCAGCAGTTTAGCGCGAGGAAAAGATGGCTACACCTTC
CASSLARGKDGYTF
>few|TRBJ1-2|TRBD1|TRBV18
TGTGCCAGCTCACCAGGCGCAGGGGGCGGTTATGGCTACACCTTC
CASSPGAGGGYGYTF
>-|TRBJ1-1|-|TRBV10-3
TGTGCCATCAGCGTCCGGGACACGGTTTATAAGAACACTGAAGCTTTCTTT
CAISVRDTVYKNTEAFF
>-|TRBJ2-1|TRBD1|TRBV5-5
TGTGCCAGCAGCCTCACAGGCGGGACAGGGGGCACGGGTGAGCAGTTCTTC
CASSLTGGTGGTGEQFF
>many|TRBJ2-1|-|TRBV20-1
TGCAGTGCTAGACCCCTAGCGCTTCAGGATTACGGGTATGAGCAGTTCTTC
CSARPLALQDYGYEQFF
>few|TRBJ2-1|TRBD2|TRBV4-2
TGTGCCAGCAGCCAAGATTTCGCGGGAGGGGGCGGTGAGCAGTTCTTC
CASSQDFAGGGGEQFF
>few|TRBJ1-2|-|TRBV6-5
TGTGCCAGCAGTTATGGGGGGCGGTATGGTGGCTACACCTTC
CASSYGGRYGGYTF
>once|TRBJ2-3|-|TRBV10-3
TGTGCCATCAGTGAGGCCAACTCCGGGCCAGAACCCAGAAGCACAGATACGCAGTATTTT
CAISEANSGPEPRSTDTQYF
>-|TRBJ1-2|-|TRBV7-2
TGTGCCAGCAGCTTTCAGCCTCAAGATGGCTACACCTTC
CASSFQPQDGYTF
>few|TRBJ2-3|-|TRBV3-1
TGTGCCAGCAGCCAAGGTCCAGGGGGGACAGATACGCAGTATTTT
CASSQGPGGTDTQYF
>few|TRBJ2-1|-|TRBV7-2
TGTGCCAGCAGCCGTTTTGGGGCGGGCCTGGGGAATGAGCAGTTCTTC
CASSRFGAGLGNEQFF
>-|TRBJ1-4|-|TRBV27
TGTGCCAGCAGTTTATCGCCGGGGGCAACTAATGAAAAACTGTTTTTT
CASSLSPGATNEKLFF
>many|TRBJ2-7|-|TRBV6-2/TRBV6-3
TGTGCCAGCAGTTACCCTGACAGGAACACCTACGAGCAGTACTTC
CASSYPDRNTYEQYF
>-|TRBJ2-5|-|TRBV7-2
TGTGCCAGCAGCAGACTTGGGCAGACCCAGTACTTC
CASSRLGQTQYF
>many|TRBJ2-3|TRBD2|TRBV9
TGTGCCAGCAGCCCGACTAGCGGGAGTGCAGATACGCAGTATTTT
CASSPTSGSADTQYF
>-|TRBJ2-5|-|TRBV6-5
TGTGCCAGCAGCTCTTCCCGGGTACAAGAGACCCAGTACTTC
CASSSSRVQETQYF
>few|TRBJ1-2|TRBD1|TRBV12-3/TRBV12-4
TGTGCCAGCAGCCAGACAGGGGGAAGCTACACCTTC
CASSQTGGSYTF
>-|TRBJ1-2|TRBD1|TRBV7-9
TGTGCCAGCAGCTTAGACCTGACAGGGAAGCATGGCTACACCTTC
CASSLDLTGKHGYTF
>many|TRBJ2-7|-|TRBV9
TGTGCCAGCAGCTCCAGGGGTTACGAGCAGTACTTC
CASSSRGYEQYF
>-|TRBJ2-1|TRBD2|TRBV6-5
TGTGCCAGCGCCTTAGCGGGATGGGAAAATGAGCAGTTCTTC
CASALAGWENEQFF